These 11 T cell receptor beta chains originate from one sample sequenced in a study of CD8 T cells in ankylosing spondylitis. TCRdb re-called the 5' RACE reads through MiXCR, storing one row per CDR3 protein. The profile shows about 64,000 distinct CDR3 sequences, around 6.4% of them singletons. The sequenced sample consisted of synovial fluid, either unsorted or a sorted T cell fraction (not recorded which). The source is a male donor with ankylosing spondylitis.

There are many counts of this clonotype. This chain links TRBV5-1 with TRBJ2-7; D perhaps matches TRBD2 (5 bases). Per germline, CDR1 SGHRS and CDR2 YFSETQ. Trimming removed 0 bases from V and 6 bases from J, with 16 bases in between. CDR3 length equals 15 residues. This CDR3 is CASSLGLALVGEQYF. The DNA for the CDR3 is TGCGCCAGCAGCTTGGGGCTAGCCCTGGTCGGCGAGCAGTACTTC. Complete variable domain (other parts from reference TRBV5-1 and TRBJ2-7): KAGVTQTPRYLIKTRGQQVTLSCSPISGHRSVSWYQQTPGQGLQFLFEYFSETQRNKGNFPGRFSGRQFSNSRSEMNVSTLELGDSALYLCASSLGLALVGEQYFGPGTRLTVT.

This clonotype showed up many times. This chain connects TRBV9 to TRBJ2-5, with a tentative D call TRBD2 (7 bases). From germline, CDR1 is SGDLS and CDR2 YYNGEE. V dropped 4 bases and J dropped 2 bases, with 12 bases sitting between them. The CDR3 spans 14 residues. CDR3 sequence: CASSWGGLQETQYF. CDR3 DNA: TGTGCCAGCAGCTGGGGGGGCCTACAAGAGACCCAGTACTTC.

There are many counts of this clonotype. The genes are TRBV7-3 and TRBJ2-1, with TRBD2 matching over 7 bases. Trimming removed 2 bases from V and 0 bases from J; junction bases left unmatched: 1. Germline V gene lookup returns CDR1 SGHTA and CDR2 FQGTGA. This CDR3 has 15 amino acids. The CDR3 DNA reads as TGTGCCAGCAGCTTATCGGGGGGCTCCTACAATGAGCAGTTCTTC. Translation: CASSLSGGSYNEQFF.

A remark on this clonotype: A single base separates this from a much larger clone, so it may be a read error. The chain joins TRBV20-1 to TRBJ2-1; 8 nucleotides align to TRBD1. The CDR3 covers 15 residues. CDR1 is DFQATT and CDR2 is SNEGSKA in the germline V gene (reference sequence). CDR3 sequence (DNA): TGCTGTGCTAGAGATATTAACAGGGGGTACAATGAGCAGTTCTTC. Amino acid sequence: CCARDINRGYNEQFF.

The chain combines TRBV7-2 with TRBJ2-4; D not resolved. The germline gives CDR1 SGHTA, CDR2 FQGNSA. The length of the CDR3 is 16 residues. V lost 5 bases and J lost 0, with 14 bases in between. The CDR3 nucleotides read TGTGCCAGCAGCCGATCGGATGAGGTAGCCAAAAACATTCAGTACTTC. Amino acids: CASSRSDEVAKNIQYF.

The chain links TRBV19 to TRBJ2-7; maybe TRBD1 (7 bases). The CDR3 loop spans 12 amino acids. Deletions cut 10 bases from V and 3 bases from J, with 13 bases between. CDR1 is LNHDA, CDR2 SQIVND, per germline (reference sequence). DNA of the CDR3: TGTGCCACGGGGGACAGAAACTACGAGCAGTACTTC. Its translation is CATGDRNYEQYF.

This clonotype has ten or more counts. CDR3 in amino acids: CASSWGLAGSYEQYF. CDR3 nucleotides: TGCGCCAGCAGCTGGGGACTAGCGGGTAGCTACGAGCAGTACTTC. The chain joins TRBV5-1 to TRBJ2-7, with TRBD2 matching over 12 bases. The CDR3 is made up of 15 amino acids. Germline CDR1 reads SGHRS; CDR2 reads YFSETQ. V lost 3 bases to trimming and J lost 3 bases; unmatched junction nucleotides: 4.

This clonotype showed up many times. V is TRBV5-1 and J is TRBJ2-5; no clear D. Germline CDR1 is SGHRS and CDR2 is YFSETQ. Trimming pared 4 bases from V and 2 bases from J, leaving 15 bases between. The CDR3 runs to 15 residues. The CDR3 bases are TGCGCCAGCAGCCCTGCGGCGGTGCGGCAAGAGACCCAGTACTTC. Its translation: CASSPAAVRQETQYF.

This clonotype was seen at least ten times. CDR3 residues: CASSILGRTNNSPLHF. For the CDR3, the DNA is TGTGCCAGCAGCATATTGGGACGGACTAATAATTCACCCCTCCACTTT. The genes are TRBV11-2 and TRBJ1-6; TRBD1 is a possible D gene (5 bases). The germline CDR1 and CDR2 sequences are SGHAT and FQNNGV. The CDR3 covers 16 residues. V dropped 5 bases and J dropped 5 bases, with 16 bases sitting between them.

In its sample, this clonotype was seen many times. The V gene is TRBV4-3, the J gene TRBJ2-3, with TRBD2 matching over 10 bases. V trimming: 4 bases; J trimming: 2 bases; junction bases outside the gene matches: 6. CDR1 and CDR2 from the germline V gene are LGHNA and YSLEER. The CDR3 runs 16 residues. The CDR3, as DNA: TGCGCCAGCAGCCGAGCGAGCGGGAGGGACACAGATACGCAGTATTTT. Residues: CASSRASGRDTDTQYF.

The CDR3 loop is CASSPPRDTQYF. The CDR3 DNA reads TGTGCCAGCTCACCACCGCGGGATACGCAGTATTTT. This chain joins TRBV18 and TRBJ2-3, with D hard to call. The germline V and J ends were trimmed by 0 bases and 6 bases, with 4 bases remaining between them. In germline, CDR1 is KGHSH, CDR2 LQKENI. The CDR3 extends over 12 amino acids.